This is a list of T cell receptor beta chains from one sample in a study of spatial heterogeneity in lung cancer. A single record per CDR3 protein comes from TCRdb applying MiXCR to the 5' RACE reads. The table shows roughly 46,000 distinct CDR3 sequences, with over 9.5% occurring only once. Sequenced material: PBMCs, taken at follow-up. The receptors were sampled from a male donor with early-stage non-small cell lung cancer. Each CDR3 is given with its conserved first and last residue. A D gene is named only where the DNA matches it firmly. Size values are once, few and many counts, or a class for expanded clones, and some rows have none.

j_call clone_size cdr3_length d_call v_call cdr3_nt cdr3_aa
TRBJ2-5 . 13 . TRBV11-3 TGTGCCAGCAGCCAAACTAGTCCGGAGACCCAGTACTTC CASSQTSPETQYF
TRBJ2-3 many 13 . TRBV29-1 TGCAGCGTTGACAGGGGAAGTCGAGATACGCAGTATTTT CSVDRGSRDTQYF
TRBJ2-2 many 15 . TRBV29-1 TGCAGCGTTGATCAGGGGCCCGCGAACACCGGGGAGCTGTTTTTT CSVDQGPANTGELFF
TRBJ2-3 many 13 . TRBV12-3/TRBV12-4 TGTGCCAGCAGTTGGGGTACTGGGGATACGCAGTATTTT CASSWGTGDTQYF
TRBJ1-3 . 13 . TRBV27 TGTGCCAGCAGTTCCGGGACTGGAAACACCATATATTTT CASSSGTGNTIYF
TRBJ2-1 few 11 TRBD1 TRBV19 TGTGCCAGTTCGGACAGGGGCTCGCAGTTCTTC CASSDRGSQFF
TRBJ1-1 . 14 . TRBV20-1 TGCAGTGCTAGAGGGCTGGGACCGTTCACTGAAGCTTTCTTT CSARGLGPFTEAFF
TRBJ1-1 many 17 . TRBV10-3 TGTGCCATCAGTGAGTCGTTGGGGAAGGGCATGAACACTGAAGCTTTCTTT CAISESLGKGMNTEAFF
TRBJ2-5 . 13 . TRBV12-3/TRBV12-4 TGTGCCAGCAGTCAACTAGGTCCCGAGACCCAGTACTTC CASSQLGPETQYF
TRBJ1-3 few 13 . TRBV7-6 TGTGCCAGCAGCTTAGGACAGTCGAACACCATATATTTT CASSLGQSNTIYF
TRBJ2-1 . 16 . TRBV12-3/TRBV12-4 TGTGCCAGCGGCGGTGGGGGGTTAAGCTCCTACAATGAGCAGTTCTTC CASGGGGLSSYNEQFF
TRBJ1-1 many 13 . TRBV12-3/TRBV12-4 TGTGCCAGCAGCGTACAGGTGAACACTGAAGCTTTCTTT CASSVQVNTEAFF
TRBJ1-2 many 14 . TRBV7-2 TGTGCCAGCAGCTTAAGGGGTGCTGGCTATGGCTACACCTTC CASSLRGAGYGYTF
TRBJ2-7 . 13 . TRBV6-2/TRBV6-3 TGTGCCAGCAGCCTCCGATACTCCTACGAGCAGTACTTC CASSLRYSYEQYF
TRBJ1-5 many 12 TRBD1 TRBV20-1 TGCAGTGCCGGGACAGGGGATCAGCCCCAGCATTTT CSAGTGDQPQHF
TRBJ2-7 few 16 TRBD2 TRBV30 TGTGCCTGGAGGACTAGCGGGAGAGGGGACTCCTACGAGCAGTACTTC CAWRTSGRGDSYEQYF
TRBJ2-6 many 16 . TRBV7-9 TGTGCCGTGCGGAGGGGCGCGGGTTCTGGGGCCAACGTCCTGACTTTC CAVRRGAGSGANVLTF
TRBJ2-1 few 18 . TRBV27 TGTGCCAGCAGTTTACCGCTCGTCGGAGGAGTACCCTTCCACCCCCAGTTCTTC CASSLPLVGGVPFHPQFF
TRBJ1-4 many 15 . TRBV7-2 TGTGCCAGCAGCTTAGGGGGACGGGAGAATGAAAAACTGTTTTTT CASSLGGRENEKLFF
TRBJ2-2 many 19 TRBD2 TRBV4-3 TGCGCCAGCAGCCGCCGGACTAGCGGGGAACATCTAACTAACGGGGAGCTGTTTTTT CASSRRTSGEHLTNGELFF